The present T cell receptor beta chain was sequenced within a study of cytomegalovirus exposure and HLA in healthy donors (dated by TCRdb to 2016 to 2017). Describing the broader study: In an earlier analysis of 587 of the donors, less than 350 Gb of sequence data and 117 million unique TCR beta sequences from roughly 180 million T cells were reported. Typing coverage varied by locus: about 620-630 donors for A, B, C, DRB1 and DQB1; 522 for DQA1; around 610 for DPA1; approximately 490 for DPB1. To predict cytomegalovirus infection status, the study combined high-throughput TCR immunosequencing, statistical association of individual TCRs with disease status, and machine learning. Because of strong linkage in the cohort, a few DR-DQ haplotypes were treated as single units for association and clustering. Genome-wide SNP genotypes for about three fifths of the 666 donors were used in a later genetic analysis, which treated that subset as a discovery cohort. Among the roughly 410 genotyped donors, under 90% belonged to the genetic ancestry cluster associated with self-reported Caucasian donors. Rather than drawing on any new phenotypic data, the later analysis identified candidate immune exposures from TCR beta sequences and the way those sequences occurred across donors. Using immunosequencing, the study profiled T cell repertoires from about 620 subjects and related those repertoires to cytomegalovirus serostatus. The aim of the study was to test whether cataloging public T cell receptors could identify signatures of past pathogen exposure. To decide whether each TCR beta V gene segment behaved as functional or pseudogenic, an earlier analysis of over 500 of the donors relied on high-throughput TCR beta sequencing. Donor age, sex, ethnicity and CMV serostatus were compiled together with the repertoire data. Every discovery cohort repertoire had been produced on one sequencing platform. Roughly 290 gigabases of sequencing data and 70 million to 95 million unique TCR sequences made up an early release that covered under 750 HLA-typed donors. In a later analysis, previously published TCR beta repertoires from 550 to 750 donors were re-analyzed and high-resolution HLA genotyping was added so that TCR occurrence patterns could be studied. On average, about 240,000 unique TCR beta nucleotide sequences were sequenced per donor among about 400 genotyped donors of the cohort, with around 19% of those sequences being non-productive. Class I and class II HLA loci were covered by the typing at four-digit resolution. Besides the first cohort of about 730 subjects, a separate validation cohort made up of over 95 different subjects was used. Results the study describes overall, beyond this receptor: This cohort had only TCR beta chains sequenced, and the lack of alpha or paired-chain data limited which features could be detected. Most CMV-associated TCR beta chains appeared to be HLA-restricted in a later analysis, and the HLA associations seemed to be driven largely by CMV exposure. A later analysis found that TCR association rates varied across HLA loci, with DRB1 alleles showing the most associated TCRs and HLA-C alleles the fewest. Specific HLA alleles were associated with 15,000 to 20,000 TCR beta sequences at a false discovery rate of 0.05 in a later analysis. A cluster of highly shared sequence variants was judged likely to represent a technical artifact of the sequencing pipeline. Because the 87-base-pair reads could not distinguish some IMGT-functional V segments, including TRBV6-2 and TRBV6-3, those segments were excluded. Roughly uniform sequencing depth across donors was assumed in presence/absence analyses, although this assumption may not hold. A few of the identified cytomegalovirus-associated TCR beta chains were confirmed in vitro to be specific for cytomegalovirus antigens. A further reported finding was that TCR beta sequences accurately predicted the HLA-A and HLA-B alleles for most subjects in the first cohort. Linkage disequilibrium might explain the correlated functional status among segregating V segments, but an unknown experimental factor could not be excluded. Strong co-occurrence of HLA alleles, especially DR and DQ, made assigning TCR associations to individual alleles difficult. Because counts were too low, roughly 17 rarely observed V segments, including chromosome 9 orphons, were left out of the earlier analysis of approximately 580 of the donors. In a later analysis, several top co-occurrence clusters were reported to appear linked to parvovirus B19, influenza, CMV and Epstein-Barr virus. Broadly in line with IMGT annotations, most TCR beta V segments showed up in productive rearrangements about 87% or about 30% of the time in an earlier analysis of roughly 590 of the donors. Most TCR sequences were seen in very few donors, while some public TCRs were found in many individuals. V-gene and J-gene trimming of TCR beta chains was associated with a missense DCLRE1C variant in a later genetic analysis, and the association was replicated in an independent cohort. The study gave a list of over 150 TCR beta chains associated with cytomegalovirus. In a later analysis, HLA-associated TCR beta chains showed more clonal expansion and lower generation probabilities than non-associated chains that were equally common. It was suggested by the authors that the approach could potentially be generalized to other disease states and immunological phenotypes. In both the original and validation cohorts, the classifier was reported to diagnose cytomegalovirus status with high specificity and sensitivity. HLA typing was unavailable for some donors at each locus, so association tests used only the typed subset. In a later genetic analysis, fewer N-insertions in productive TCRs were reported among donors in an Asian-associated ancestry cluster than the roughly 700-donor mean. For the cohort, immune exposure information was limited to CMV serostatus.

The cohort was made up of around 720 healthy bone marrow donors. Cohort members were all nominally healthy when sampled, although unrecorded immune exposures were likely present. The donor tested CMV seronegative, placing the donor among the 300 to 450 seronegative members of the cohort. A peripheral blood sample was provided by each donor, and peripheral blood mononuclear cells were used for TCR beta sequencing. Genomic DNA extraction from the blood cell samples was performed with the Qiagen DNeasy Blood Extraction Kit. The library was generated by the immunoSEQ multiplex PCR assay. For the multiplex PCR, a mixture combining 60 forward primers for TCR Vbeta segments and 13 reverse primers for TCR Jbeta segments was used. The CDR3 region of rearranged TCR beta genes was amplified from genomic DNA by a multiplex PCR assay. On the Illumina HiSeq System, the amplified TCR beta libraries were sequenced as 87-base-pair reads. As for the authors' bioinformatics: A later analysis tallied around 80 million unique TCR beta chains across the 666 repertoires, and about 10 million of those chains were shared by two or more donors. A nearest-neighbor algorithm error-corrected the raw reads and collapsed the reads into unique sequences, merging closely related sequences to remove PCR and sequencing errors. CDR3 sequences were aligned to IMGT reference sequences to assign V, D and J gene segments. For a sequence to be retained, a match of at least six nucleotides was required to both a V gene segment and a J gene segment. Rearrangements were classified as productive when the CDR3 lacked stop codons and remained in frame with V and J, and all other rearrangements were classified as non-productive. Following IMGT convention, CDR3 was defined as the stretch from the second conserved V-encoded cysteine up to the conserved J-encoded phenylalanine. Sequences without an unambiguous match to a single V gene segment were excluded from the earlier analysis of about 640 of the donors. In an earlier analysis of several hundred of the donors, a V segment was called functional when productive rearrangements were above 56.7%, and segregating when the standard deviation between donors exceeded 5%. A statistical classification framework was built for diagnosing cytomegalovirus status from the catalog of TCR beta chain sequences. In a later analysis, V and J genes were assigned by comparing TCR nucleotide sequences against IMGT/GENE-DB human TR gene sequences. In a later analysis, CDR3 sequences and most-parsimonious VDJ recombination scenarios were assigned using the TCRdist pipeline. In a later analysis, every TCR beta chain was defined by the combination of its CDR3 amino acid sequence and its V-gene family, and reads without a unique V-gene family were dropped. In a later analysis, nearly 600 highly shared, low-generation-probability nucleotide sequences were removed to address suspected cross-contamination and a sequencing artifact. A later analysis calculated a clonal expansion index for each public chain from normalized within-repertoire ranks of inferred template counts. Generation probabilities in a later analysis came from a VDJ recombination model fitted to out-of-frame rearrangements, and those results were checked against IGoR. In a later analysis, TCR-TCR, TCR-HLA and TCR-CMV co-occurrence was scored with hypergeometric tests, and a repertoire-size bias correction was applied to TCR pairs. False discovery rates were estimated in a later analysis by permuting HLA or CMV assignments 20 times. In a later analysis, co-occurring TCRs were grouped using DBSCAN, with TCRdist sequence similarity added in when clustering inside HLA-allele-positive subsets. For co-occurrence clustering, repertoires with fewer than 30,000 or more than 120,000 public chains were excluded, along with 5 or 6 repertoires with anomalous nucleotide sharing. TCRdb stores this immuneACCESS table with in-frame sequences only. Part of the clones is absent; in the studies checked, under half of the shortfall reflects unresolved V genes, and no reason is known for the rest. The D gene and trimming were derived from the DNA, and the V and J assignments and clone size from that table. The sample table lists more than 110,000 clones, about 75% of them with a count of one. About 6.4% of the sample lies in the top ten.

This clone has more than one count but fewer than ten. Its cognate antigen has yet to be identified. No qualities accompany the bases; no much larger clone lies one base away. Measured from the cysteine to the phenylalanine, the CDR3 is 15 residues long. Just CDR3 DNA is preserved here, 45 bases in frame from base 1. Ends trimmed: V by 5 bases, J by 0 bases; bases unmatched to a gene: 9. For CDR1 and CDR2, the germline V gene lists SQVTM and ANQGSEA. What was sequenced was PBMCs. This TCR was recovered from a man aged 25 to 40 in good health and CMV-seronegative. Here the chain combines TRBV29-1 and TRBJ1-1; 7 central nucleotides agree with TRBD1. The DNA sequence reads TGCAGCGTTAGGACAGGAGGGTTTATGAACACTGAAGCTTTCTTT. Protein translation: CSVRTGGFMNTEAFF.